A single sample is the source of the 27 T cell receptor beta chains below, sequenced in a study of glioma-infiltrating T cells (dated by TCRdb to about 2016). The sample was run on an Illumina MiSeq. The iRepertoire nested amplicon-rescue multiplex PCR (arm-PCR) platform was used to amplify TCR alpha and beta CDR3 regions from RNA. TCRdb handled the public reads itself, with Q25 trimming in fastp and clone calling in MiXCR, and kept productive beta chains. A single entry per CDR3 protein holds the most common genes and DNA from its merged rows. This sample comprises about 140,000 distinct CDR3 sequences, approximately 39% of them detected only once. The top ten constitute 20% to 25% of the sample. Sequences were obtained from glioma tissue, nonneoplastic brain tissue, or PBMCs (not recorded which). These receptors were obtained from a human donor with low-grade glioma or glioblastoma, undergoing nonglioma brain surgery, or in good health (not recorded which).

This clonotype was observed a handful of times. The chain carries TRBV4-3 and TRBJ2-7; D is perhaps TRBD1 or TRBD2 (6 bases each). Germline CDR1 is LGHNA and CDR2 is YSLEER. The CDR3 loop spans 17 amino acids. Trimming took 0 bases from V and 7 from J, leaving 22 bases between them. The CDR3 protein is CASSQDLTGTLVGEQYF. CDR3 coding DNA: TGCGCCAGCAGCCAAGATCTTACAGGGACTCTAGTAGGAGAGCAGTACTTC.

The chain links TRBV6-1 to TRBJ2-1, with a possible D match to TRBD2 (6 bases). Per germline, CDR1 MNHNS and CDR2 SASEGT. The CDR3 extends over 14 amino acids. V lost 6 bases and J lost 4, with 13 bases in between. The CDR3 protein is CASSLWGLYNEQFF. The DNA of the CDR3 is TGTGCCAGCAGCTTATGGGGACTTTACAATGAGCAGTTCTTC.

The V and J genes are TRBV12-5 and TRBJ1-1; 7 bases are a match to TRBD1. The length of the CDR3 is 15 residues. The germline V gene has CDR1 LGHNT and CDR2 FRNRAP. Germline trimming cut 7 bases from V and 4 bases from J; bases unmatched to any gene: 12. The CDR3 spells CASDTGEGRFTEAFF. The DNA of the CDR3 is TGTGCTAGTGATACAGGGGAGGGCCGGTTCACTGAAGCTTTCTTT.

This clonotype has a handful of counts. J is TRBJ1-5 and V is TRBV4-1; no definite D call. Trimming took off 1 base at V and 6 bases at J, with 10 bases between the two ends. Germline V gene sequence: CDR1 MGHRA, CDR2 YSYEKL. This CDR3 comprises 14 residues. CDR3 amino acids: CASSQVFGGQPQHF. The CDR3, as DNA: TGCGCCAGCAGCCAAGTCTTTGGAGGTCAGCCCCAGCATTTT.

This chain connects TRBV4-1 to TRBJ2-2; the match to TRBD2 covers 8 bases. V was pared by 1 base and J by 6 bases, with 7 bases of the junction left unmatched. Germline assignment: CDR1 MGHRA and CDR2 YSYEKL. CDR3 length equals 16 residues. This CDR3 reads CASSQVSSGFSGELFF. CDR3 sequence (DNA): TGCGCCAGCAGCCAAGTGTCTAGCGGGTTCTCCGGGGAGCTGTTTTTT.

The genes are TRBV20-1 and TRBJ2-5, with a possible D match to TRBD2 (6 bases). The CDR3 runs 15 residues. Trimming stripped 4 bases from V and 3 bases from J, with 18 bases between. Germline CDR1 reads DFQATT; CDR2 reads SNEGSKA (reference sequence). CDR3 sequence reads: CSATPSWWEEETQYF. The CDR3 nucleotides read TGCAGTGCTACCCCCTCGTGGTGGGAGGAAGAGACCCAGTACTTC.

This clonotype showed up just a few times. The genes are TRBV4-3 and TRBJ1-6, with D perhaps TRBD1 (6 bases). CDR3 length: 15 residues. With 3 bases removed from V and 3 bases from J, the gap between germline ends came to 9 bases. CDR1 and CDR2 (germline): LGHNA, YSLEER. CDR3 DNA sequence: TGCGCCAGCAGCCAGACAGGTCTCTATAATTCACCCCTCCACTTT. Translation gives CASSQTGLYNSPLHF.

The gene calls are TRBV10-3 and TRBJ2-1, with TRBD1 matching 11 bases. Germline V gives CDR1 ENHRY, CDR2 SYGVKD. This CDR3 is built from 15 residues. V trimming: 5 bases; J trimming: 6 bases; junction bases outside the gene matches: 6. CDR3 in amino acids: CAISSGTGGFNEQFF. The CDR3 nucleotides read TGTGCCATCAGTTCCGGGACAGGGGGTTTCAATGAGCAGTTCTTC.

The chain employs TRBV15 and TRBJ2-3; a possible D gene is TRBD1 (5 bases). With 3 bases removed from V and 6 bases from J, the gap between germline ends came to 13 bases. Looked up from germline, CDR1 is LNHNV and CDR2 is YYDKDF (reference sequence). The CDR3 sequence is 14 residues long. The CDR3, as DNA: TGTGCCACCAGCAGGCATGGACAAGCCGATACGCAGTATTTT. It is translated as CATSRHGQADTQYF.

This clonotype occurred many times. The V gene is TRBV20-1, the J gene TRBJ1-1; perhaps TRBD1 as D (6 bases). V was trimmed by 5 bases and J by 0 bases, leaving 13 bases between them. This CDR3 comprises 14 residues. CDR1 is DFQATT, CDR2 SNEGSKA, per germline (reference sequence). CDR3 DNA sequence: TGCAGTGCTCTTACGGGGGCCCTGAACACTGAAGCTTTCTTT. Its translation is CSALTGALNTEAFF.

This clonotype appeared a few times. The genes are TRBV20-1 and TRBJ2-1; D is ambiguous. CDR1 is DFQATT and CDR2 is SNEGSKA in the germline V gene (reference sequence). CDR3 length: 12 residues. CDR3 in amino acids: CSTFVGFDEQFF. CDR3 coding DNA: TGCAGCACATTTGTAGGGTTCGATGAGCAGTTCTTC.

Here the CDR3 DNA reads TGTGCCAGCAGCGCCCCCGGGGTTAACTATGGCTACACCTTC. Its translation: CASSAPGVNYGYTF. The chain has TRBV28 and TRBJ1-2; D gene uncertain. Trimming shortened V by 6 bases and J by 1 base, and 12 bases separated the two germline ends. Germline V lookup: CDR1 MDHEN, CDR2 SYDVKM. This CDR3 is 14 amino acids long.

The chain is built from TRBV27 and TRBJ2-1; the match to TRBD2 covers 9 bases. Per the germline V gene, CDR1 is MNHEY and CDR2 is SMNVEV (reference sequence). V lost 5 bases to trimming and J lost 9 bases; unmatched junction nucleotides: 8. The CDR3 covers 14 residues. The CDR3 region has the DNA TGTGCCAGCAGTGAATTGGCGCGGGGGGGTGAGCAGTTCTTC. Amino acids: CASSELARGGEQFF.

This clonotype was found a few times. A junction end diverges from the germline sequence, so it may reflect a read error. J is TRBJ2-5 and V is TRBV7-2; 7 bases agree with TRBD1. CDR1 and CDR2 (germline): SGHTA, FQGNSA. CDR3 length equals 13 residues. The CDR3 reads CARSLTGEETQYF. CDR3 coding DNA: TGTGCCCGCAGCCTCACAGGGGAAGAGACCCAGTACTTC.

This clonotype was counted many times. V is TRBV20-1 and J is TRBJ2-3; 8 bases match TRBD1. From germline, CDR1 is DFQATT and CDR2 SNEGSKA (reference sequence). After removal of 8 bases from V and 2 bases from J, the junction contained 3 bases not matched to a gene. The CDR3 loop spans 12 amino acids. The CDR3 protein is CSRGQDTDTQYF. The CDR3 bases are TGCAGTCGGGGACAGGACACAGATACGCAGTATTTT.

The chain recombines TRBV6-2 or TRBV6-3 with TRBJ1-4; 7 bases match TRBD1. Germline values: CDR1 MNHEY, CDR2 SVGEGT. The J segment lost 4 bases and the V segment lost 7 bases, leaving 6 bases of the junction unmatched. This CDR3 region has 14 residues. The CDR3 bases are TGTGCCAGCAACCCGGGACAGTTTAATGAAAAACTGTTTTTT. Its protein is CASNPGQFNEKLFF.

V and J are TRBV30 and TRBJ2-1, with D unresolved. Deletions cut 1 base from V and 0 bases from J, with 10 bases between. The CDR3 is 15 residues long. Looked up from germline, CDR1 is GTSNPN and CDR2 is SVGIG (reference sequence). As DNA, the CDR3 is TGTGCCTGGAGTGGTACTATTAGCTCCTACAATGAGCAGTTCTTC. Translated, it gives CAWSGTISSYNEQFF.

In this sample, this clonotype turned up a few times. The CDR3 nucleotides are TGTGCCACCAGCAGAGATCGGACAGGGAGTGAAAAACTGTTTTTT. This translates into CATSRDRTGSEKLFF. The V gene is TRBV15, the J gene TRBJ1-4; 8 nucleotides match TRBD1. This CDR3 is built from 15 residues. The germline V gene encodes CDR1 LNHNV and CDR2 YYDKDF (reference sequence). V shed 0 bases and J 7 bases; nucleotides not matched to a gene: 4.

This clonotype was seen more than once but under ten times. V usage is TRBV24-1 and J usage is TRBJ2-7; TRBD1 matches at 8 bases. J was trimmed by 0 bases and V by 5 bases; bases with no gene match: 2. The CDR3 is 14 amino acids. From germline, CDR1 is KGHDR and CDR2 SFDVKD. In DNA, the CDR3 is TGTGCCACCAGTGGTGGACAGGGCTCCTACGAGCAGTACTTC. Its protein is CATSGGQGSYEQYF.

This clonotype was seen only a few times. The J gene is TRBJ2-1, the V gene TRBV20-1, with a possible D match to TRBD2 (6 bases). The CDR3 is 14 residues long. From germline, CDR1 is DFQATT and CDR2 SNEGSKA (reference sequence). V was trimmed by 6 bases and J by 7 bases, leaving 19 bases between them. The CDR3 sequence: CSARTTSIGNEQFF. CDR3 DNA sequence: TGCAGTGCCAGGACTACCTCTATTGGGAATGAGCAGTTCTTC.

This chain links TRBV24-1 with TRBJ2-5, with D possibly matching TRBD2 (6 bases). Per germline, CDR1 KGHDR and CDR2 SFDVKD. The CDR3 extends over 16 amino acids. Between the trimmed V and J ends, which lost 3 bases and 5 bases, there was a span of 18 bases. Here the CDR3 DNA reads TGTGCCACCAGTGATCCGCAGACCGGGGGTAGGGAGACCCAGTACTTC. Protein: CATSDPQTGGRETQYF.

This clonotype occurred once. The junction and the germline gene differ at one end; a read error may be behind it. The chain carries TRBV7-6 and TRBJ1-1; D call uncertain. Germline CDR1 reads SGHVS; CDR2 reads FNYEAQ. The CDR3 covers 12 residues. In DNA, the CDR3 is TGTGCCCGCAGCTTAGAAGACTCCGTTCCTTTCTTT. It specifies CARSLEDSVPFF.

V gene TRBV6-2 or TRBV6-3 combines with J gene TRBJ2-1; 10 bases align to TRBD2. J lost 9 bases, V lost 7 bases, and 6 bases had no gene match. The germline V gene has CDR1 MNHEY and CDR2 SVGEGT. CDR3 size: 13 residues. The DNA for the CDR3 is TGTGCCAGCACTCCTAGCGGGAGTTTTGAGCAGTTCTTC. Encoded protein: CASTPSGSFEQFF.

This clonotype was detected a few times. V usage is TRBV6-1 and J usage is TRBJ2-3; no clear D. Per germline, CDR1 MNHNS and CDR2 SASEGT. V lost 4 bases and J lost 11, with 10 bases in between. The CDR3 runs 11 residues. CDR3 sequence: CASSGGIVQYF. The DNA for the CDR3 is TGTGCCAGCAGTGGCGGCATTGTGCAGTATTTT.

The chain employs TRBV29-1 and TRBJ2-7; unclear D gene. The CDR3 is 12 amino acids. Germline CDR1 and CDR2: SQVTM and ANQGSEA. The V and J ends lost 0 bases and 1 base respectively, with 4 bases between them. The chain's CDR3 is CSVEEESYEQYF. Written as DNA, the CDR3 is TGCAGCGTTGAAGAGGAGTCCTACGAGCAGTACTTC.

V gene TRBV6-4 combines with J gene TRBJ1-5; 11 positions match TRBD1. The V gene end was trimmed by 3 bases and the J gene end by 0 bases; junction bases not matched to a gene: 13. This CDR3 region has 20 residues. Germline CDR1 MRHNA, CDR2 SNTAGT. The CDR3 DNA sequence: TGTGCCAGCAGTGAACCCGGTGGACAGGGGGCGTCAGGTAGCAATCAGCCCCAGCATTTT. Translated, it gives CASSEPGGQGASGSNQPQHF.

The genes are TRBV20-1 and TRBJ2-4; possibly TRBD1 for D (6 bases). The CDR3 is made up of 16 amino acids. V lost 3 bases and J lost 1, with 16 bases in between. Per germline, CDR1 DFQATT and CDR2 SNEGSKA (reference sequence). CDR3 sequence: CSASNDRSMAKNIQYF. CDR3 DNA: TGCAGTGCTAGTAACGACAGGAGTATGGCCAAAAACATTCAGTACTTC.